The 19 T cell receptor beta chains below all came from one sample that was sequenced in a study of OX40 agonist ivuxolimab in advanced cancers. The assay was immunoSEQ multiplex PCR, and TCRdb's table has in-frame clones only and misses some. The sample includes around 50,000 clones, 80% to 90% of them seen just once. The source was CD4+ or CD8+ T cells sorted from blood, collected in a trial of the OX40 agonist ivuxolimab. Source of these receptors: an adult with an advanced solid tumor such as melanoma, head and neck, liver or kidney cancer.

The chain uses TRBV19 and TRBJ2-7, with unresolved D. Germline V lookup: CDR1 LNHDA, CDR2 SQIVND (reference sequence). Between the trimmed V and J ends, which lost 10 bases and 0 bases, there was a span of 13 bases. This CDR3 is built from 13 residues. The CDR3 DNA reads as TGTGCCATCTCGGCGGCTGTCTCCTACGAGCAGTACTTC. It is translated as CAISAAVSYEQYF.

The chain has TRBV4-3 and TRBJ2-5; D tentatively fits TRBD1 or TRBD2 (5 bases each). Germline-derived CDR1 and CDR2 are LGHNA and YSLEER. The CDR3 consists of 16 residues. Trimming shortened V by 0 bases and J by 0 bases, and 11 bases separated the two germline ends. The CDR3 bases are TGCGCCAGCAGCCAAGAAGCCGGGACGTACCAAGAGACCCAGTACTTC. It translates to CASSQEAGTYQETQYF.

In this sample, this clone turned up once. The chain is built from TRBV10-3 and TRBJ2-3, with 8 bases lining up with TRBD2. V shed 11 bases and J 2 bases; nucleotides not matched to a gene: 12. The CDR3 runs 15 residues. The V gene's germline CDR1 is ENHRY and CDR2 SYGVKD. The CDR3, as DNA: TGTGCCGGGAGGGGAGCGGGGGAGTACACAGATACGCAGTATTTT. As protein: CAGRGAGEYTDTQYF.

The count of this clone is one. The chain links TRBV27 to TRBJ1-2; D possibly corresponds to TRBD1 (5 bases). Trimming shortened V by 7 bases and J by 2 bases, and 14 bases separated the two germline ends. This CDR3 is 14 amino acids long. The germline V gene has CDR1 MNHEY and CDR2 SMNVEV (reference sequence). The CDR3 loop reads CASKRLEGNYGYTF. The CDR3 DNA reads TGTGCCAGCAAAAGATTGGAGGGGAACTATGGCTACACCTTC.

The gene calls are TRBV29-1 and TRBJ2-2; D is perhaps TRBD1 or TRBD2 (6 bases each). Germline V gives CDR1 SQVTM, CDR2 ANQGSEA. Trimming took 5 bases from V and 10 from J, leaving 17 bases between them. This CDR3 region has 13 residues. The CDR3 is CSVYLTGAAELFF. The CDR3 DNA sequence: TGCAGCGTTTACCTCACGGGGGCAGCGGAGCTGTTTTTT.

This chain connects TRBV19 to TRBJ1-2; 7 nucleotides agree with TRBD1. The ends lost 7 bases at V and 7 bases at J; junction bases unmatched: 3. In germline, CDR1 is LNHDA, CDR2 SQIVND (reference sequence). CDR3 length equals 11 residues. The CDR3 spells CASKAGGGYTF. The DNA for the CDR3 is TGTGCCAGTAAGGCAGGGGGTGGCTACACCTTC.

This chain links TRBV6-4 with TRBJ1-1, with 11 positions matching TRBD1. The CDR3 sequence is 14 residues long. Trimming took 2 bases from V and 4 from J; bases not matched to a gene: 0. Germline V CDR1 and CDR2: MRHNA, SNTAGT. For the CDR3, the DNA is TGTGCCAGCAGTGACGGGACAGGGGGCACTGAAGCTTTCTTT. It yields the protein CASSDGTGGTEAFF.

CDR3 DNA: TGCGCCAGCAGCTTGGCCGACGGGACAGGACACACAGATACGCAGTATTTT. This codes for CASSLADGTGHTDTQYF. The chain has TRBV5-1 and TRBJ2-3; TRBD1 agrees at 8 bases. Germline CDR1 and CDR2: SGHRS and YFSETQ. The CDR3 loop spans 17 amino acids. V lost 0 bases, J lost 2 bases, and 8 bases stayed unmatched.

This sequence joins TRBV7-3 and TRBJ1-1; no firm D call. Deletions cut 1 base from V and 0 bases from J, with 9 bases between. The V gene's germline CDR1 is SGHTA and CDR2 FQGTGA. The CDR3 extends over 15 amino acids. CDR3 loop: CASSLNGELNTEAFF. The CDR3 DNA sequence: TGTGCCAGCAGCTTAAACGGGGAACTGAACACTGAAGCTTTCTTT.

The chain joins TRBV4-3 to TRBJ1-3; D gene ambiguous. Germline CDR1 LGHNA, CDR2 YSLEER. Trimming left V 0 bases short and J 0 bases short, with 12 bases between. The CDR3 runs 17 residues. The CDR3 is CASSQEMGKDSGNTIYF. DNA for the CDR3: TGCGCCAGCAGCCAAGAAATGGGAAAAGACTCTGGAAACACCATATATTTT.

The rearrangement uses TRBV6-5 and TRBJ2-2; D is unresolved. V gave up 4 bases and J gave up 5 bases, with 8 bases separating them. The CDR3 has 13 amino acids. Per the germline V gene, CDR1 is MNHEY and CDR2 is SVGAGI. The CDR3 spells CASSWASTGELFF. CDR3 coding DNA: TGTGCCAGCAGTTGGGCTTCGACCGGGGAGCTGTTTTTT.

The V gene is TRBV2, the J gene TRBJ2-7; no reliable D call. This CDR3 region has 15 residues. Germline CDR1 is SNHLY and CDR2 is FYNNEI. Trimming removed 7 bases at V and 5 bases at J, with 21 bases between. This chain's CDR3 is CASTPDGSLPDEQYF. DNA for the CDR3: TGTGCCAGCACCCCCGACGGAAGTTTGCCCGACGAGCAGTACTTC.

The CDR3 spells CASSWDLAYEQYF. For the CDR3, the DNA is TGTGCCAGCAGCTGGGACCTCGCATACGAGCAGTACTTC. The V gene is TRBV7-2, the J gene TRBJ2-7; the D gene could be TRBD1 or TRBD2 (5 bases each). The CDR3 has 13 amino acids. Germline V CDR1 and CDR2: SGHTA, FQGNSA. Deletions cut 4 bases from V and 4 bases from J, with 11 bases between.

J is TRBJ2-3 and V is TRBV28; 9 bases are shared with TRBD2. Germline-derived CDR1 and CDR2 are MDHEN and SYDVKM. V was pared by 4 bases and J by 0 bases, with 11 bases of the junction left unmatched. This CDR3 is built from 18 residues. Here the CDR3 reads CASSSKRGAYSSTDTQYF. CDR3 DNA sequence: TGTGCCAGCAGTTCCAAGCGGGGGGCCTACTCTAGCACAGATACGCAGTATTTT.

This clone was detected only once. The chain links TRBV21-1 to TRBJ2-2; the table names TRBD2, a call not compared with the DNA. TRBV21-1 is shown as a pseudogene. The CDR3 loop spans 15 amino acids. CDR3 nucleotides: TGTGCCAGCACCGCGGGGGGGCAGGACACCGGGGAGCTGTTTTTT. This encodes CASTAGGQDTGELFF.

V and J are TRBV7-3 and TRBJ2-2; no reliable D call. The CDR3 length is 14 residues. Trimming shortened V by 5 bases and J by 1 base, and 8 bases separated the two germline ends. Germline lookup yields CDR1 SGHTA and CDR2 FQGTGA. The CDR3, as DNA: TGTGCCAGCAGCCCAACTGGGAACACCGGGGAGCTGTTTTTT. Its translation is CASSPTGNTGELFF.

V gene TRBV4-1 combines with J gene TRBJ1-1; possible D gene TRBD1, 6 bases. The CDR3 is 14 amino acids. The germline gives CDR1 MGHRA, CDR2 YSYEKL. Trimming took off 4 bases at V and 5 bases at J, with 14 bases between the two ends. CDR3: CASSLRGGGTEAFF. In DNA form, the CDR3 reads TGCGCCAGCAGCCTAAGGGGGGGAGGGACTGAAGCTTTCTTT.

This chain links TRBV6-6 with TRBJ2-7, with 10 bases identical to TRBD2. Germline-derived CDR1 and CDR2 are MNHNY and SVGAGI (reference sequence). The CDR3 is 14 amino acids. V lost 7 bases, J lost 2 bases, and 5 bases stayed unmatched. The CDR3 reads CASINSGGAYEQYF. CDR3 sequence (DNA): TGTGCCAGCATTAACAGCGGGGGGGCCTACGAGCAGTACTTC.

The rearrangement links TRBV5-6 to TRBJ2-7; tentative D call: TRBD1 (5 bases). V dropped 1 base and J dropped 2 bases, with 7 bases sitting between them. The CDR3 length is 13 residues. CDR1 and CDR2 from the germline V gene are SGHDT and YYEEEE. CDR3 nucleotide sequence: TGTGCCAGCAGCTTGCCAGGGACCTACGAGCAGTACTTC. As protein: CASSLPGTYEQYF.